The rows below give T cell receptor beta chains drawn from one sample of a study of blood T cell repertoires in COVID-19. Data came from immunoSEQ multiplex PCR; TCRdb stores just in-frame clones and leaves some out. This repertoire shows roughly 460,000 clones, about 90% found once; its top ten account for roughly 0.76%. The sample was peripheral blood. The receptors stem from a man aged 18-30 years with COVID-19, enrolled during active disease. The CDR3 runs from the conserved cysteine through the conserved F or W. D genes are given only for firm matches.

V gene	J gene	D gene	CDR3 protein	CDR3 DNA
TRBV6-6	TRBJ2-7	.	CASSFTQPGYDEQYF	TGTGCCAGCAGTTTCACACAACCAGGGTACGACGAGCAGTACTTC
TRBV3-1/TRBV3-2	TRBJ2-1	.	CASSQDFLVLSNEQFF	TGTGCCAGCAGCCAAGACTTTCTAGTTTTGTCGAATGAGCAGTTCTTC
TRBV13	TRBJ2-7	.	CASSSTTSRGTPFTPRYEQYF	TGTGCCAGCAGCTCTACCACTAGCCGGGGGACCCCGTTTACCCCCCGCTACGAGCAGTACTTC
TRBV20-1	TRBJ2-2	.	CSASSLTNTGELFF	TGCAGTGCTAGTAGCCTGACGAACACCGGGGAGCTGTTTTTT
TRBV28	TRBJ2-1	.	CASSMTGSGSYNEQFF	TGTGCCAGCAGTATGACGGGTAGCGGCTCCTACAATGAGCAGTTCTTC
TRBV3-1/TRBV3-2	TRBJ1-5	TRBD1	CASSQDKDRASHF	TGTGCCAGCAGCCAAGATAAGGACAGGGCCTCGCATTTT
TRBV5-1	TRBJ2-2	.	CASSSRQSVGELFF	TGCGCCAGCAGCTCAAGACAGTCGGTCGGGGAGCTGTTTTTT
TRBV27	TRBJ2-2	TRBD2	CASSFLTSGDTGELFF	TGTGCCAGCAGTTTCTTGACTAGCGGAGACACCGGGGAGCTGTTTTTT
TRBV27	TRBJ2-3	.	CASKARGTDTQYF	TGTGCCAGCAAGGCGCGGGGCACAGATACGCAGTATTTT
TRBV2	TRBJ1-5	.	CASSEEEERWGNQPQHF	TGTGCCAGCAGTGAAGAGGAGGAACGGTGGGGCAATCAGCCCCAGCATTTT